The 9 T cell receptor beta chains presented below share a single source sample, sequenced in a study of PD-1 blockade in mismatch repair-deficient tumors. The data were produced by immunoSEQ multiplex PCR, yet TCRdb's version contains in-frame clones alone and is incomplete. This sample has some 51,000 clones; more than 65% occur once, and the top ten carry 7% to 8.5%. The material sequenced was peripheral blood, taken 20 weeks after starting pembrolizumab. These receptors were taken from an adult with mismatch repair-deficient cancer.

The chain employs TRBV5-4 and TRBJ2-3; 7 bases match TRBD1. V trimming: 2 bases; J trimming: 1 base; junction bases outside the gene matches: 1. CDR1 is SGHNT and CDR2 is YYREEE in the germline V gene (reference sequence). The length of the CDR3 is 14 residues. This CDR3 is CASSFGQGTDTQYF. CDR3 bases: TGTGCCAGCAGCTTCGGACAGGGCACAGATACGCAGTATTTT.

The chain joins TRBV5-4 to TRBJ1-3, with a possible D match to TRBD1 (6 bases). V gave up 4 bases and J gave up 1 base, with 12 bases separating them. The CDR3 has 15 residues. Germline CDR1 is SGHNT and CDR2 is YYREEE (reference sequence). CDR3 DNA sequence: TGTGCCAGCAGCCCGAATACAGGGTCTGGAAACACCATATATTTT. Protein sequence: CASSPNTGSGNTIYF.

The CDR3: CASSLSGNYGYTF. The CDR3 DNA follows: TGTGCCAGCAGTTTGTCAGGGAACTATGGCTACACCTTC. The V and J genes are TRBV27 and TRBJ1-2; D might be TRBD1 (5 bases). The length of the CDR3 is 13 residues. Trimming took 3 bases from V and 2 from J, leaving 7 bases between them. Per the germline V gene, CDR1 is MNHEY and CDR2 is SMNVEV (reference sequence).

The chain combines TRBV9 with TRBJ1-1; D not certain. The germline V gene has CDR1 SGDLS and CDR2 YYNGEE. CDR3 length: 14 amino acids. V lost 0 bases to trimming and J lost 0 bases, with 6 bases between them. CDR3 sequence (DNA): TGTGCCAGCAGCGTAGACAGTATGAACACTGAAGCTTTCTTT. Its translation is CASSVDSMNTEAFF.

The V gene is TRBV11-1, the J gene TRBJ2-7; D remains unclear. Trimming took 4 bases from V and 4 from J, leaving 20 bases between them. The CDR3 loop spans 16 amino acids. The germline V gene encodes CDR1 SGHAT and CDR2 FQDESV (reference sequence). CDR3 protein: CASSSDISISVYEQYF. DNA of the CDR3: TGTGCCAGCAGCTCCGATATTTCTATTTCGGTTTACGAGCAGTACTTC.

The J gene is TRBJ2-7, the V gene TRBV7-2; 7 bases align to TRBD2. Trimming at V came to 5 bases and at J to 2 bases, leaving 6 bases not matched to a gene. CDR3 length: 14 amino acids. Germline V CDR1 and CDR2: SGHTA, FQGNSA. CDR3 DNA: TGTGCCAGCAGCCAGGCCGGGACTACCTACGAGCAGTACTTC. Residues: CASSQAGTTYEQYF.

The chain links TRBV18 to TRBJ2-2; D possibly corresponds to TRBD1 (6 bases). V was pared by 3 bases and J by 1 base, with 12 bases between. Germline CDR1 KGHSH, CDR2 LQKENI. CDR3 length: 16 residues. The CDR3 DNA sequence: TGTGCCAGCTCACCGAGGGGGATCGGGAACACCGGGGAGCTGTTTTTT. Encoded protein: CASSPRGIGNTGELFF.

The rearrangement links TRBV9 to TRBJ2-7; D tentatively reads TRBD1 or TRBD2 (5 bases each). The germline CDR1 and CDR2 sequences are SGDLS and YYNGEE. V was shortened by 4 bases and J by 5 bases, with 19 bases between the two germline ends. The CDR3 is 15 amino acids. CDR3 in amino acids: CASSSSWGSPHEQYF. CDR3 nucleotides: TGTGCCAGCAGCTCTAGCTGGGGGTCCCCCCACGAGCAGTACTTC.

The J gene is TRBJ1-2, the V gene TRBV7-8, with a weak D call TRBD1 (5 bases). V was trimmed by 3 bases and J by 5 bases, leaving 13 bases between them. Looked up from germline, CDR1 is SGHVS and CDR2 is FQNEAQ. This CDR3 has 14 amino acids. The CDR3 loop is CASSFLVGTYGYTF. The CDR3 DNA follows: TGTGCCAGCAGCTTCCTCGTTGGGACTTATGGCTACACCTTC.